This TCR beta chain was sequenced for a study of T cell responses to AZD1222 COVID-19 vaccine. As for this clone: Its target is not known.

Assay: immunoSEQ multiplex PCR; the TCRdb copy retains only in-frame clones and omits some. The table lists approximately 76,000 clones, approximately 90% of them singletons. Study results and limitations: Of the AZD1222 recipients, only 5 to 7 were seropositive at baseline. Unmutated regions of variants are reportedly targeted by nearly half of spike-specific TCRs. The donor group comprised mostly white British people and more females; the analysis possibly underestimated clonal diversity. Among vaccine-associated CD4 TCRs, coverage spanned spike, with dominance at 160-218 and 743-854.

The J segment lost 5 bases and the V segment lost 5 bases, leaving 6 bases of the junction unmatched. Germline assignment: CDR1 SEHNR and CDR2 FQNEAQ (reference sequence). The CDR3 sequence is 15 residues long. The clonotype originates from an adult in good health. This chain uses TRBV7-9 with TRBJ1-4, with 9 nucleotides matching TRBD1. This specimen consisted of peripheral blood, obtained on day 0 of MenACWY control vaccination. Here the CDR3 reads CASSPRTGENEKLFF. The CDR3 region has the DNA TGTGCCAGCAGCCCCCGGACAGGGGAGAATGAAAAACTGTTTTTT.